Sequencing of this T cell receptor beta chain was carried out in a study of T cell responses to AZD1222 COVID-19 vaccine (TCRdb year 2021). Study-wide context: AZD1222 recipients with second doses at about 4 weeks or about 12 weeks were pooled, because spike-specific TCR depth and breadth did not differ between schedules. TCR sequencing covered over 230 trial participants: about 210 given two doses of AZD1222 and 26 given two doses of MenACWY control vaccine. Trial participants were enrolled by age into 18-55, 56-69 and 70-plus year subgroups, with roughly 160, 29 and 62 TCR-sequenced participants respectively.

The CDR3 regions of human TCRbeta chains were analyzed by immunosequencing. As for how the authors treated the data: TCRs in the repertoires were matched against a reference library of SARS-CoV-2-specific TCRs that had been generated with the MIRA antigen-specificity platform. Breadth meant the fraction of unique TCRs that were SARS-CoV-2-associated, whereas depth meant the fraction of total T cells that were SARS-CoV-2-associated. Using the MIRA data, each spike-specific TCR was mapped to the spike region that the TCR reacts to and placed in a CD4 or CD8 class. Log10-transformed breadth and depth values were compared by one-way ANOVA with Sidak's multiple comparisons tests. Drawn from immuneACCESS, this table holds only the in-frame rearrangements with V and J called that TCRdb kept. Clones are partly lost; checked studies trace under half to an unresolved V gene and leave the rest unexplained. V and J calls and clone size come straight from that table; D and trimming were deduced from the DNA. The sample data list 110,000 to 150,000 clones, and 70% to 90% of these were observed just once. Jointly, the top ten make up 7.5% to 8.5% of the sample.

Results and caveats for the whole study, not just this receptor: Conclusions about previously exposed vaccinees are limited, since just 5 to 7 AZD1222 recipients were seropositive for SARS-CoV-2 at baseline. Nearly half of unique spike-specific TCRs reportedly recognized epitopes outside regions mutated in the B.1.351 and B.1.1.7 variants. Participants were mostly white British and included more females than males, and it was suggested by the authors that clonal diversity may have been underestimated. Because no day 14 peak-response samples were available, the repertoires could be characterized only after the peak T cell response. The 56-69-year group was small, and its depth increase did not reach significance, likely because of low power. After two AZD1222 doses, spike-specific TCR breadth and depth were significantly higher than at day 0 and than in MenACWY recipients. The whole spike protein was spanned by vaccine-associated CD4 TCRs, and dominant responses were seen in regions 160-218 and 743-854.

In this sample, this clone turned up once. Its antigen has not been determined. Per-nucleotide qualities are absent, and no much larger clonotype sits a single base away. The sample's time point label is to be understood as: baseline before first vaccination. The vaccinee samples were drawn from two UK trials, COV001 and COV002, one of which was a single-blind randomized controlled phase 2/3 trial testing AZD1222 (ChAdOx1 nCoV-19) in healthy adults. For TCRbeta chain sequencing, PBMC samples were collected from trial participants at day 0 and at day 28 after the second dose. The sequences come from peripheral blood, collected on day 0 of AZD1222 vaccination. The TCR sequence derives from an adult in good health.

The DNA sequence is TGTGCCAGCAGTTTAAGGGAGACAGGGGTAGCCTACGAGCAGTACTTC. Translated, it reads CASSLRETGVAYEQYF. The chain employs TRBV27 and TRBJ2-7, and TRBD1 aligns with 8 junction nucleotides. CDR1 and CDR2, looked up from the germline V gene (reference sequence), are MNHEY and SMNVEV. Its CDR3 holds 16 amino acids, cysteine through phenylalanine. This entry keeps only the CDR3 DNA: 48 bases, framed from base 1. V lost 2 bases and J lost 2 bases, and the count of bases not matched to a germline gene is 8.